Reported below is one T cell receptor (beta chain). Its specificity is unknown. The entry originates in a study of breast tumors, draining lymph nodes, adjacent tissues. Study-level points and caveats: That most tumor T cells come from lymph nodes remained unproven. Luminal-like breast cancer showed significantly higher tumor–nontumor repertoire similarity than basal-like. Tumor repertoires ranked between lymph nodes and nontumor tissue in diversity, with V and J gene preferences.

TCRdb re-called the multiplex PCR reads with MiXCR, one entry per CDR3 protein. Of 12,000 or so distinct CDR3 sequences listed, approximately 46% are singletons. This CDR3 region has 14 residues. Germline-derived CDR1 and CDR2 are SEHNR and FQNEAQ (reference sequence). Trimming took off 0 bases at V and 6 bases at J, with 8 bases between the two ends. This chain links TRBV7-9 with TRBJ2-2, with TRBD1 as a possible D gene (5 bases). The TCR was taken from a female donor with breast cancer. Some clones in this sample may be carry-over from other donors' samples. Material for sequencing was tumor-adjacent breast tissue. The DNA for the CDR3 is TGTGCCAGCAGCTTAGCAGCAGGGTCCGGGGAGCTGTTTTTT. The encoded protein is CASSLAAGSGELFF.